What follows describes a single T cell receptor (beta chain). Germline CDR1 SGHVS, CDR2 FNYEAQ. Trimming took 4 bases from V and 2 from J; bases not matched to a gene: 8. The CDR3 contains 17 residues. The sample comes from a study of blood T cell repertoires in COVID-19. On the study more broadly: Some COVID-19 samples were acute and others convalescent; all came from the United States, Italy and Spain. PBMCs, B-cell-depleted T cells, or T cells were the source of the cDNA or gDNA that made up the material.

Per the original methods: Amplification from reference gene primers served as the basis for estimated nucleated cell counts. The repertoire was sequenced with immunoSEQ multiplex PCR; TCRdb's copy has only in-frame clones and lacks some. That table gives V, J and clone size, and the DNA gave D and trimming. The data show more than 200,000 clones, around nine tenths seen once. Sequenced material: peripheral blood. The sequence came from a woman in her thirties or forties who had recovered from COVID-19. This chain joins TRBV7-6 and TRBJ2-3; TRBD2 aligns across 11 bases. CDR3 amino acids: CASSSLAGGTSTDTQYF. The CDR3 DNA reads TGTGCCAGCAGCTCGCTAGCGGGGGGAACTTCCACAGATACGCAGTATTTT.